These 18 T cell receptor beta chains were sequenced from one sample in a study of blood T cell repertoires in COVID-19. The protocol was immunoSEQ multiplex PCR, while the TCRdb copy is restricted to in-frame clones and leaves out a portion. The sample has under 250,000 clones; approximately 80% are singletons. Material for sequencing was peripheral blood. The receptors originated from a woman between 70 and 85 years old with acute or convalescent COVID-19.

This clone was recorded a few times. The same CDR3 is also encoded by other DNA sequences in this sample. The chain carries TRBV19 and TRBJ1-2, with TRBD1 matching over 8 bases. The CDR3 runs to 12 residues. Germline loops: CDR1 LNHDA, CDR2 SQIVND (reference sequence). V was pared by 8 bases and J by 8 bases, with 7 bases of the junction left unmatched. The CDR3 bases are TGTGCCAGTCTGGACAGGGCGCGCGGCTACACCTTC. It encodes CASLDRARGYTF.

This chain links TRBV10-1 with TRBJ2-2; 7 bases align to TRBD2. CDR1 WNHNN and CDR2 SYGVQD come from the germline V gene (reference sequence). The CDR3 is made up of 13 amino acids. V shed 4 bases and J 9 bases; nucleotides not matched to a gene: 5. The chain's CDR3 is CASSGAGTRELFF. CDR3 coding DNA: TGCGCCAGCAGTGGAGCGGGGACCAGGGAGCTGTTTTTT.

This clone was counted between two and nine times. The chain links TRBV3-1 (or the pseudogene TRBV3-2) to TRBJ2-3; 10 bases are a match to TRBD1. Trimming at V came to 5 bases and at J to 4 bases, leaving 6 bases not matched to a gene. Germline lookup yields CDR1 LGHDT and CDR2 YNNKEL (reference sequence). The CDR3 is made up of 15 amino acids. The CDR3 nucleotides are TGTGCCAGCAGCTACGGGACAGGGGAGCCAGATACGCAGTATTTT. Protein: CASSYGTGEPDTQYF.

The chain recombines TRBV5-6 with TRBJ2-2; D is possibly TRBD1 (6 bases). The CDR3 contains 15 residues. V was trimmed by 4 bases and J by 0 bases, leaving 10 bases between them. The germline gives CDR1 SGHDT, CDR2 YYEEEE. The CDR3 loop reads CASSHQGTNTGELFF. In DNA form, the CDR3 reads TGTGCCAGCAGCCACCAGGGGACGAACACCGGGGAGCTGTTTTTT.

V is TRBV6-5 and J is TRBJ2-3; D is ambiguous. The CDR3 is 16 residues long. The germline V gene encodes CDR1 MNHEY and CDR2 SVGAGI. Trimming left V 2 bases short and J 2 bases short, with 14 bases between. The CDR3 sequence: CASSYRGSGSTDTQYF. The CDR3, as DNA: TGTGCCAGCAGTTACCGTGGATCAGGCTCCACAGATACGCAGTATTTT.

The genes are TRBV24-1 and TRBJ1-2; 9 positions agree with TRBD1. From germline, CDR1 is KGHDR and CDR2 SFDVKD. The length of the CDR3 is 13 residues. The V and J ends lost 4 bases and 7 bases, in that order; junction bases with no gene match: 3. The CDR3 DNA reads as TGTGCCACCAGTGAAGGGACAGGGTTTGGCTACACCTTC. Translated: CATSEGTGFGYTF.

This rearrangement joins TRBV19 to TRBJ2-2, with D possibly TRBD2 on 7 matching bases. V shed 3 bases and J shed 3 bases, with 14 bases lying between them. The germline CDR1 and CDR2 sequences are LNHDA and SQIVND (reference sequence). The CDR3 is made up of 16 amino acids. CDR3: CASSIGGGRDTGELFF. The DNA for the CDR3 is TGTGCCAGTAGTATCGGCGGGGGCAGGGACACCGGGGAGCTGTTTTTT.

The chain employs TRBV5-4 and TRBJ2-7, with D maybe TRBD1 (5 bases). Trimming removed 4 bases from V and 3 bases from J, with 11 bases in between. This CDR3 has 13 amino acids. CDR1 is SGHNT, CDR2 YYREEE, per germline (reference sequence). The CDR3 is CASSLDINYEQYF. CDR3 coding DNA: TGTGCCAGCAGCCTGGACATAAACTACGAGCAGTACTTC.

The chain couples TRBV5-1 to TRBJ1-5; D is possibly TRBD1 (6 bases). Trimming shortened V by 4 bases and J by 3 bases, and 11 bases separated the two germline ends. Germline-derived CDR1 and CDR2 are SGHRS and YFSETQ. This CDR3 is built from 14 residues. For the CDR3, the DNA is TGCGCCAGCAGCCCCGACAGGTTCAATCAGCCCCAGCATTTT. Its protein is CASSPDRFNQPQHF.

The rearrangement links TRBV28 to TRBJ2-7; weak D call: TRBD1 (6 bases). The CDR3 is made up of 15 amino acids. Germline assignment: CDR1 MDHEN and CDR2 SYDVKM. V was pared by 6 bases and J by 3 bases, with 18 bases between. CDR3 coding DNA: TGTGCCAGCAGATCTACCGGGACACCAGTCTACGAGCAGTACTTC. Protein sequence: CASRSTGTPVYEQYF.

The J gene is TRBJ1-2, the V gene TRBV27, with a possible D match to TRBD1 (5 bases). The CDR3 consists of 13 residues. CDR1 and CDR2 (germline): MNHEY, SMNVEV (reference sequence). Trimming removed 6 bases at V and 2 bases at J, with 10 bases between. The DNA of the CDR3 is TGTGCCAGCAGCACGACAGCAAACTATGGCTACACCTTC. Its protein is CASSTTANYGYTF.

The chain carries TRBV28 and TRBJ2-7; 7 bases fit TRBD1. Germline V gene data show CDR1 as MDHEN and CDR2 as SYDVKM. The CDR3 is 18 residues long. Unmatched junction bases numbered 19, after V lost 6 bases and J lost 2 bases. The CDR3 reads CASRRTSGTDFHPYEQYF. CDR3 sequence (DNA): TGTGCCAGCAGACGGACGTCCGGGACAGATTTCCATCCCTACGAGCAGTACTTC.

J is TRBJ2-7 and V is TRBV6-2 or TRBV6-3; unclear D gene. The germline V and J ends were trimmed by 6 bases and 0 bases, with 6 bases remaining between them. CDR3 length: 12 residues. Germline-derived CDR1 and CDR2 are MNHEY and SVGEGT. The CDR3: CASSPSSYEQYF. The CDR3 nucleotides are TGTGCCAGCAGCCCCAGCTCCTACGAGCAGTACTTC.

The rearrangement links TRBV6-2 or TRBV6-3 to TRBJ2-2; D perhaps matches TRBD1 (5 bases). The CDR3 has 15 amino acids. V was shortened by 1 base and J by 3 bases, with 9 bases between the two germline ends. Germline V gene data show CDR1 as MNHEY and CDR2 as SVGEGT. CDR3 protein: CASSYLGLDTGELFF. CDR3 bases: TGTGCCAGCAGTTACTTGGGGCTGGACACCGGGGAGCTGTTTTTT.

The rearrangement uses TRBV30 and TRBJ1-5; possible D gene TRBD1, 5 bases. Trimming took off 0 bases at V and 1 base at J, with 13 bases between the two ends. CDR1 GTSNPN and CDR2 SVGIG come from the germline V gene (reference sequence). This CDR3 has 16 residues. CDR3 DNA: TGTGCCTGGAGTGTACTGGGGGGTTTCAGCAATCAGCCCCAGCATTTT. Translated, it gives CAWSVLGGFSNQPQHF.

This clone was detected only a few times. This chain joins TRBV2 and TRBJ1-1; D is possibly TRBD1 (6 bases). This CDR3 spans 15 amino acids. Trimming cost V 2 bases and J 8 bases, with 18 bases left between them. Germline lookup yields CDR1 SNHLY and CDR2 FYNNEI. CDR3 residues: CASSEPQGLNSEAFF. The CDR3 region has the DNA TGTGCCAGCAGTGAACCACAGGGTCTAAATTCGGAAGCTTTCTTT. The entire variable domain, with the rest obtained from reference TRBV2 and TRBJ1-1, is as follows: EPEVTQTPSHQVTQMGQEVILRCVPISNHLYFYWYRQILGQKVEFLVSFYNNEISEKSEIFDDQFSVERPDGSNFTLKIRSTKLEDSAMYFCASSEPQGLNSEAFFGQGTRLTVV.

This clone was detected once. Written as DNA, the CDR3 is TGTGCCAGCAGCCGTTCCGACAGGGGGAATGGCTACACCTTC. This gives the protein CASSRSDRGNGYTF. The chain combines TRBV5-5 with TRBJ1-2; 9 bases line up with TRBD1. CDR1 SGHKS and CDR2 YYEKEE come from the germline V gene (reference sequence). J was trimmed by 6 bases and V by 4 bases; bases with no gene match: 7. CDR3 length: 14 residues.

This rearrangement joins TRBV10-3 to TRBJ2-3; the D gene is possibly TRBD1 (5 bases). This CDR3 region has 16 residues. V lost 3 bases and J 0 bases, leaving 13 bases between the germline ends. The germline V gene encodes CDR1 ENHRY and CDR2 SYGVKD. CDR3 amino acids: CAISEMGRTSTDTQYF. CDR3 bases: TGTGCCATCAGTGAAATGGGGCGAACTAGCACAGATACGCAGTATTTT.